The 10 T cell receptor beta chains reported below all come from one sample, sequenced in a study of PD-1 blockade in classical Hodgkin lymphoma. There was relapse after autologous stem cell transplantation in every patient, and there was variation in brentuximab vedotin exposure. Measured with immunoSEQ multiplex PCR; TCRdb has only the in-frame clones, and not every one. The sample includes about 13,000 clones, 70% to 90% of them seen just once. Sequencing was performed on peripheral blood mononuclear cells (PBMCs), taken at baseline. The receptor set was obtained from a human donor with classical Hodgkin lymphoma.

This rearrangement joins TRBV9 to TRBJ2-3; D uncertain. The CDR3 extends over 14 amino acids. Germline V lookup: CDR1 SGDLS, CDR2 YYNGEE. V lost 0 bases, J lost 4 bases, and 9 bases lay in between. This CDR3 is CASSVEADSDTQYF. The CDR3 DNA follows: TGTGCCAGCAGCGTAGAAGCCGACTCAGATACGCAGTATTTT.

This chain uses TRBV6-5 with TRBJ1-1; maybe TRBD1 (5 bases). The CDR3 has 14 amino acids. The V gene lost 6 bases and the J gene lost 6 bases, with 17 bases spanning the gap. Germline-derived CDR1 and CDR2 are MNHEY and SVGAGI. CDR3 nucleotides: TGTGCCAGCAGAGCCCCAGGGTTTCGACCTGAAGCTTTCTTT. This encodes CASRAPGFRPEAFF.

This clone turned up a few times. V gene TRBV7-9 combines with J gene TRBJ2-7; no clear D. The CDR3 contains 12 residues. V was trimmed by 0 bases and J by 4 bases, leaving 4 bases between them. CDR1 and CDR2 from the germline V gene are SEHNR and FQNEAQ (reference sequence). CDR3 amino acids: CASSLAAYEQYF. Here the CDR3 DNA reads TGTGCCAGCAGCTTAGCGGCGTACGAGCAGTACTTC.

The chain recombines TRBV5-1 with TRBJ1-2, with D perhaps TRBD1 (6 bases). The CDR3 length is 13 residues. The germline CDR1 and CDR2 sequences are SGHRS and YFSETQ. Trimming stripped 0 bases from V and 8 bases from J, with 11 bases between. The CDR3 region is CASSLGTAKGYTF. In DNA, the CDR3 is TGCGCCAGCAGCTTGGGGACAGCAAAGGGCTACACCTTC.

This rearrangement joins TRBV30 to TRBJ2-7; D possibly matches TRBD1 or TRBD2 (5 bases each). The CDR3 contains 13 residues. Germline V gene sequence: CDR1 GTSNPN, CDR2 SVGIG (reference sequence). The ends were cut back, 5 bases at V and 3 bases at J, with 14 bases in the middle. The CDR3 bases are TGTGCCTGGTATCCGGGACCAAACTACGAGCAGTACTTC. It translates to CAWYPGPNYEQYF.

The V and J genes are TRBV6-6 and TRBJ2-1; TRBD2 matches at 7 bases. Germline lookup yields CDR1 MNHNY and CDR2 SVGAGI (reference sequence). V shed 7 bases and J 2 bases; nucleotides not matched to a gene: 8. The CDR3 spans 15 residues. The DNA of the CDR3 is TGTGCCAGCACCGAACGGGGACTAACCTACAATGAGCAGTTCTTC. Translation: CASTERGLTYNEQFF.

In this sample, this clone is medium-sized. This sequence joins TRBV27 and TRBJ2-1, with TRBD2 identical over 7 bases. The CDR3 runs 14 residues. Trimming removed 8 bases from V and 2 bases from J; junction bases left unmatched: 6. Per the germline V gene, CDR1 is MNHEY and CDR2 is SMNVEV (reference sequence). The CDR3, as DNA: TGTGCCAGCGCCGTAGCGGGTCCCTACAATGAGCAGTTCTTC. It yields the protein CASAVAGPYNEQFF.

The chain recombines TRBV5-1 with TRBJ1-4; D call uncertain. Germline V CDR1 and CDR2: SGHRS, YFSETQ. The V end was cut by 0 bases, the J end by 8 bases, with 11 bases between. The CDR3 has 14 amino acids. CDR3 nucleotide sequence: TGCGCCAGCAGCTTGGCCGATGGCCGGGAAAAACTGTTTTTT. Residues: CASSLADGREKLFF.

V gene TRBV19 combines with J gene TRBJ1-1, with TRBD1 matching over 7 bases. The junction had 14 bases not matched to a gene; V was cut back by 3 bases and J by 1 base. This CDR3 is 18 amino acids long. CDR1 LNHDA and CDR2 SQIVND come from the germline V gene (reference sequence). The CDR3, as DNA: TGTGCCAGTAGTATGTCTCGGGCAGGGGGTCGGGCGAACACTGAAGCTTTCTTT. Its protein product is CASSMSRAGGRANTEAFF.

The chain recombines TRBV15 with TRBJ2-7; 12 bases are a match to TRBD1. The CDR3 loop spans 15 amino acids. Germline CDR1 is LNHNV and CDR2 is YYDKDF (reference sequence). V lost 5 bases to trimming and J lost 3 bases; unmatched junction nucleotides: 5. The CDR3 protein is CATSSGTGGVYEQYF. CDR3 nucleotide sequence: TGTGCCACCAGCTCGGGGACAGGGGGCGTCTACGAGCAGTACTTC.